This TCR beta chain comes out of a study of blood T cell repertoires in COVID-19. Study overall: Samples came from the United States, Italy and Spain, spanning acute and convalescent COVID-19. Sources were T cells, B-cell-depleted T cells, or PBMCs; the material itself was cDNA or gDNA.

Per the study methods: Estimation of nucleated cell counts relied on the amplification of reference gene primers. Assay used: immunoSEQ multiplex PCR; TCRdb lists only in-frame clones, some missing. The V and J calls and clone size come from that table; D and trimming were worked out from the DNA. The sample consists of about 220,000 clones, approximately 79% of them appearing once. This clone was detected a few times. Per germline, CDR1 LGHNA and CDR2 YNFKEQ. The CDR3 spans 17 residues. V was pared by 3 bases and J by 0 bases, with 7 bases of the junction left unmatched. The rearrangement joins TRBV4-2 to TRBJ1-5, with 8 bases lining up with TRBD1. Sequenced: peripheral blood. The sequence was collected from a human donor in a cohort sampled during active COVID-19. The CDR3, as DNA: TGTGCCAGCAGCCACAAAGGGACAGGACTTAGCAATCAGCCCCAGCATTTT. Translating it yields CASSHKGTGLSNQPQHF.